This T cell receptor (beta chain) was found in a study of control samples from healthy donors and cancer patients. Sequencing was performed with immunoSEQ multiplex PCR; in TCRdb, only in-frame clones are kept and a portion is missing. The sample includes some 67,000 clones, 85% to 90% of them seen just once. The sequenced material came from PBMCs. The sequence came from a man in his fifties or sixties with lung cancer.

CDR3 residues: CASSLSPGTGSNEKLFF. CDR3 DNA: TGTGCCAGCAGCTTATCCCCCGGGACAGGCTCTAATGAAAAACTGTTTTTT. V is TRBV7-8 and J is TRBJ1-4; 8 nucleotides match TRBD1. The V and J ends lost 2 bases and 3 bases, in that order; junction bases with no gene match: 8. CDR3 length: 17 amino acids. Germline V gene data show CDR1 as SGHVS and CDR2 as FQNEAQ.